A selection of T cell receptor beta chains follows, all from one sample in a study of somatic mutations in cytotoxic T cells in rheumatoid arthritis. Sequenced by immunoSEQ multiplex PCR; TCRdb stores in-frame clones only, minus some. The sample consists of 10,000 to 15,000 clones, about four fifths of them appearing once. Sequenced: CD8+ T cells sorted from blood. The source is an adult with rheumatoid arthritis. CDR3s include the opening cysteine and the closing phenylalanine or tryptophan. The D gene is left open where the match is weak. Expanded clones are given a class, and other clones once, few, many or no size at all.

clone_size: NA; d_call: TRBD1; v_call: TRBV11-3; j_call: TRBJ1-2; cdr3_length: 16; cdr3_aa: CASSLPGQGANYGYTF; cdr3_nt: TGTGCCAGCAGCCTCCCCGGACAGGGCGCTAACTATGGCTACACCTTC
clone_size: NA; d_call: NA; v_call: TRBV10-3; j_call: TRBJ2-5; cdr3_length: 16; cdr3_aa: CAISSRDTEYQETQYF; cdr3_nt: TGTGCCATCAGTTCCCGGGACACGGAGTACCAAGAGACCCAGTACTTC
clone_size: once; d_call: TRBD1; v_call: TRBV4-1; j_call: TRBJ2-7; cdr3_length: 15; cdr3_aa: CASSSRQGASYEQYF; cdr3_nt: TGCGCCAGCAGCTCCAGACAGGGGGCGTCCTACGAGCAGTACTTC
clone_size: NA; d_call: TRBD1; v_call: TRBV28; j_call: TRBJ1-2; cdr3_length: 15; cdr3_aa: CASSPRTGGNYGYTF; cdr3_nt: TGTGCCAGCAGTCCACGGACAGGGGGGAACTATGGCTACACCTTC
clone_size: NA; d_call: TRBD1; v_call: TRBV9; j_call: TRBJ2-1; cdr3_length: 13; cdr3_aa: CASSVTGANEQFF; cdr3_nt: TGTGCCAGCAGCGTCACAGGGGCCAATGAGCAGTTCTTC
clone_size: NA; d_call: TRBD1; v_call: TRBV6-1; j_call: TRBJ2-2; cdr3_length: 13; cdr3_aa: CASGTGDTGELFF; cdr3_nt: TGTGCCAGCGGGACAGGGGACACCGGGGAGCTGTTTTTT
clone_size: NA; d_call: NA; v_call: TRBV7-9; j_call: TRBJ1-2; cdr3_length: 11; cdr3_aa: CASSWADGYTF; cdr3_nt: TGTGCCAGCAGCTGGGCAGATGGCTACACCTTC
clone_size: NA; d_call: NA; v_call: TRBV30; j_call: TRBJ2-3; cdr3_length: 15; cdr3_aa: CAWSVAGWGADTQYF; cdr3_nt: TGTGCCTGGAGTGTAGCAGGGTGGGGGGCAGATACGCAGTATTTT
clone_size: NA; d_call: NA; v_call: TRBV4-2; j_call: TRBJ2-7; cdr3_length: 14; cdr3_aa: CASSPMGSSYEQYF; cdr3_nt: TGTGCCAGCAGCCCTATGGGGAGCTCCTACGAGCAGTACTTC
clone_size: few; d_call: NA; v_call: TRBV7-2; j_call: TRBJ1-6; cdr3_length: 18; cdr3_aa: CASSYRAQGRPYNSPLHF; cdr3_nt: TGTGCCAGCAGTTACAGGGCCCAGGGACGACCCTATAATTCACCCCTCCACTTT
clone_size: NA; d_call: NA; v_call: TRBV29-1; j_call: TRBJ2-3; cdr3_length: 13; cdr3_aa: CSFDGDDTDTQYF; cdr3_nt: TGCAGCTTTGATGGGGACGACACAGATACGCAGTATTTT
clone_size: NA; d_call: NA; v_call: TRBV7-9; j_call: TRBJ2-6; cdr3_length: 15; cdr3_aa: CASTQGGSGANVLTF; cdr3_nt: TGTGCCAGTACCCAGGGGGGCTCTGGGGCCAACGTCCTGACTTTC
clone_size: once; d_call: NA; v_call: TRBV2; j_call: TRBJ2-2; cdr3_length: 14; cdr3_aa: CASRSGSDTGELFF; cdr3_nt: TGTGCCAGCAGGAGTGGGAGCGACACCGGGGAGCTGTTTTTT
clone_size: few; d_call: NA; v_call: TRBV14; j_call: TRBJ1-4; cdr3_length: 12; cdr3_aa: CASSQEGEKLFF; cdr3_nt: TGTGCCAGCAGCCAAGAAGGCGAAAAACTGTTTTTT
clone_size: NA; d_call: TRBD1; v_call: TRBV10-3; j_call: TRBJ1-5; cdr3_length: 14; cdr3_aa: CAISDNRGGQPQHF; cdr3_nt: TGTGCCATCAGTGATAACAGGGGGGGGCAGCCCCAGCATTTT
clone_size: NA; d_call: NA; v_call: TRBV23-1; j_call: TRBJ2-3; cdr3_length: 16; cdr3_aa: CASKCGVQGRADTQYF; cdr3_nt: TGCGCCAGCAAGTGCGGTGTGCAGGGTAGGGCAGATACGCAGTATTTT
clone_size: NA; d_call: NA; v_call: TRBV11-2; j_call: TRBJ2-7; cdr3_length: 16; cdr3_aa: CASSPDYRGANYEQYF; cdr3_nt: TGTGCCAGCAGCCCCGACTACCGGGGCGCTAACTACGAGCAGTACTTC
clone_size: few; d_call: TRBD1; v_call: TRBV6-1; j_call: TRBJ1-1; cdr3_length: 14; cdr3_aa: CASSEWDSRAEAFF; cdr3_nt: TGTGCCAGCAGCGAATGGGACAGCCGGGCTGAAGCTTTCTTT
clone_size: NA; d_call: TRBD1; v_call: TRBV5-5; j_call: TRBJ1-2; cdr3_length: 14; cdr3_aa: CASSPGQGGYGYTF; cdr3_nt: TGTGCCAGCAGCCCGGGACAGGGAGGCTATGGCTACACCTTC
clone_size: NA; d_call: NA; v_call: TRBV19; j_call: TRBJ2-3; cdr3_length: 18; cdr3_aa: CASSMRPPPLVNTDTQYF; cdr3_nt: TGTGCCAGTAGTATGCGGCCCCCCCCACTAGTAAACACAGATACGCAGTATTTT
clone_size: NA; d_call: TRBD1; v_call: TRBV11-2; j_call: TRBJ2-7; cdr3_length: 15; cdr3_aa: CASSLVIGTGYEQYF; cdr3_nt: TGTGCCAGCAGCTTAGTAATCGGGACAGGGTACGAGCAGTACTTC
clone_size: NA; d_call: TRBD2; v_call: TRBV11-3; j_call: TRBJ2-1; cdr3_length: 15; cdr3_aa: CASSTGTSGSDEQFF; cdr3_nt: TGTGCCAGCAGCACGGGGACTAGCGGGAGTGATGAGCAGTTCTTC
clone_size: NA; d_call: NA; v_call: TRBV11-2; j_call: TRBJ2-7; cdr3_length: 16; cdr3_aa: CASSLVGRAASYEQYF; cdr3_nt: TGTGCCAGCAGCTTAGTGGGCAGGGCCGCTTCCTACGAGCAGTACTTC
clone_size: NA; d_call: TRBD1; v_call: TRBV6-6; j_call: TRBJ1-1; cdr3_length: 14; cdr3_aa: CASRRDRADTEAFF; cdr3_nt: TGTGCCAGCAGAAGGGACAGGGCGGACACTGAAGCTTTCTTT
clone_size: NA; d_call: TRBD2; v_call: TRBV7-9; j_call: TRBJ2-3; cdr3_length: 17; cdr3_aa: CASSSPQLAGGPDTQYF; cdr3_nt: TGTGCCAGCAGCTCCCCTCAACTAGCGGGAGGGCCAGATACGCAGTATTTT
clone_size: NA; d_call: NA; v_call: TRBV5-6; j_call: TRBJ1-5; cdr3_length: 12; cdr3_aa: CASSVWNQPQHF; cdr3_nt: TGTGCCAGCAGCGTGTGGAATCAGCCCCAGCATTTT
clone_size: NA; d_call: NA; v_call: TRBV6-6; j_call: TRBJ2-7; cdr3_length: 13; cdr3_aa: CASSSGWGDEQYF; cdr3_nt: TGTGCCAGCAGTTCAGGATGGGGGGACGAGCAGTACTTC
clone_size: NA; d_call: NA; v_call: TRBV28; j_call: TRBJ1-2; cdr3_length: 18; cdr3_aa: CASSLRAEDPRTNYGYTF; cdr3_nt: TGTGCCAGCAGTTTAAGGGCAGAGGACCCGAGGACTAACTATGGCTACACCTTC
clone_size: NA; d_call: TRBD2; v_call: TRBV9; j_call: TRBJ2-1; cdr3_length: 15; cdr3_aa: CASSDFTSGSNEQFF; cdr3_nt: TGTGCCAGCAGCGATTTTACTAGCGGGAGTAATGAGCAGTTCTTC